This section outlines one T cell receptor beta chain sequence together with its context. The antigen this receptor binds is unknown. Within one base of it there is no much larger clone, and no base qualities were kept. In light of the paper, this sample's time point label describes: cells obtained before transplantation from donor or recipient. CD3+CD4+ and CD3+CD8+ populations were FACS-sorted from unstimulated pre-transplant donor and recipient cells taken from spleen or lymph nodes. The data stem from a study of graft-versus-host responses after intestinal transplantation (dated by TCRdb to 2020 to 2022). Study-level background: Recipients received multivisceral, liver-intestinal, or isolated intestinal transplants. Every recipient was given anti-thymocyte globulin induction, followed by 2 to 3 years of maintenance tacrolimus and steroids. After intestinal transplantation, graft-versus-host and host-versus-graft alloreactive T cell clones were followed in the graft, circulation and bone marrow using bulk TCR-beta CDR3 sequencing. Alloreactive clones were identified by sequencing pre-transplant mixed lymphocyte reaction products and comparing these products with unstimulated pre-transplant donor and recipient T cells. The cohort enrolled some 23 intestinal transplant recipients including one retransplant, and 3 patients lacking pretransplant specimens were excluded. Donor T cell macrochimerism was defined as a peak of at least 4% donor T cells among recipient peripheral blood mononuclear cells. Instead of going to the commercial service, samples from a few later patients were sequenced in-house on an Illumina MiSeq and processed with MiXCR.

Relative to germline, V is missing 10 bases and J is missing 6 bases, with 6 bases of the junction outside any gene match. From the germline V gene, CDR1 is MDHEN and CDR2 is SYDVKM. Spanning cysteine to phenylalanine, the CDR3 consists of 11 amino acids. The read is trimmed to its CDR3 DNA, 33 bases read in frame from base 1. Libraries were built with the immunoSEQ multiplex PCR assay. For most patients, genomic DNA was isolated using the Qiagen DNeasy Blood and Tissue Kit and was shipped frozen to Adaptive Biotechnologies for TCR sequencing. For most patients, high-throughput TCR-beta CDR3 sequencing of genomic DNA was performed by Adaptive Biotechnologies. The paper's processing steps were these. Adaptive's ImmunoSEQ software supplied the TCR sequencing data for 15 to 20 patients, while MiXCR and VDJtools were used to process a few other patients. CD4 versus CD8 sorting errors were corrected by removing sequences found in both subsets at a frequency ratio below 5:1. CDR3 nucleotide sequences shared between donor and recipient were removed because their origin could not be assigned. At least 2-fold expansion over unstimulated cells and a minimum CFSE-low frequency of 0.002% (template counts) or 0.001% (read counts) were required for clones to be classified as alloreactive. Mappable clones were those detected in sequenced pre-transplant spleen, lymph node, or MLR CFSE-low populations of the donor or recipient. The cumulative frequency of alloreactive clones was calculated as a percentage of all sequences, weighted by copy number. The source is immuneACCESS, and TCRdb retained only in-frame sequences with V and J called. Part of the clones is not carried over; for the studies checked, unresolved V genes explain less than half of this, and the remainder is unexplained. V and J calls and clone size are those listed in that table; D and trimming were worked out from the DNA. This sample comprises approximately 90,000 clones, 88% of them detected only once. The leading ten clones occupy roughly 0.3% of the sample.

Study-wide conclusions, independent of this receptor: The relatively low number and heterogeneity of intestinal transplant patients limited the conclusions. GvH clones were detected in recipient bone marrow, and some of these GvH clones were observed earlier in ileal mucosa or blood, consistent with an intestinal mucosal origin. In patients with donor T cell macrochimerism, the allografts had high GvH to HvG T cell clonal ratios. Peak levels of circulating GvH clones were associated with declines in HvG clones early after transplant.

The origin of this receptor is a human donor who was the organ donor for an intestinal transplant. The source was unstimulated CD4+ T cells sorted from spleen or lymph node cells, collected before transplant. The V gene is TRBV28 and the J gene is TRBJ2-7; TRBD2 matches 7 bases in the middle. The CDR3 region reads CATQREVEQYF. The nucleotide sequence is TGTGCCACCCAGCGGGAAGTCGAGCAGTACTTC.